This T cell receptor beta chain was recorded in a study of shared clonotypes between healthy human individuals. The repertoire was sequenced with immunoSEQ multiplex PCR; TCRdb's copy has only in-frame clones and lacks some. The repertoire holds 2 million to 2.5 million clones, approximately 94% seen once, with approximately 0.13% in the top ten. CDR3 length equals 15 residues. V was cut by 5 bases and J by 2 bases, with 15 bases left in between. Germline values: CDR1 SNHLY, CDR2 FYNNEI. General observations from the study: In the sorted subsets, rarefaction showed sequencing was incomplete despite large depth.

Worth noting for this clone: Its antigen is as yet unknown.

V and J are TRBV2 and TRBJ1-2; possible D gene TRBD1, 6 bases. Sequences were obtained from naive CD4+ T cells sorted from blood. The subset is: CD45RA+ positively selected. This sequence was found in a man younger than 35 in good health. CDR3 nucleotides: TGTGCCAGCAGTCAGTTTCCGACAGGCAACTATGGCTACACCTTC. It encodes CASSQFPTGNYGYTF.